The T cell receptor beta chain described here comes from a study of OX40 agonist ivuxolimab in advanced cancers. At the level of the study: Prior anti-PD-1, anti-PD-L1 or anti-CTLA-4 therapy was allowed; approximately 41% had some.

Clones were sequenced by immunoSEQ multiplex PCR, and TCRdb holds only the in-frame ones, with some missing. The sample carries about 62,000 clones, approximately 85% recorded once. Study-level findings and limits: In the 0.1-3.0 mg/kg groups, partial responders showed among the lowest expansion.

Germline trimming cut 4 bases from V and 1 base from J; bases unmatched to any gene: 2. CDR1 is SQVTM, CDR2 ANQGSEA, per germline. This CDR3 has 15 residues. As concerns this clone: Its antigen is undetermined.

The sequenced sample was CD4+ or CD8+ T cells sorted from blood, obtained in a trial of the OX40 agonist ivuxolimab. This chain connects TRBV29-1 to TRBJ2-2; TRBD1 agrees at 11 bases. The TCR originated in an adult with an advanced solid tumor such as melanoma, head and neck, liver or kidney cancer. CDR3 protein: CSVVDRGLNTGELFF. The CDR3 DNA reads TGCAGCGTTGTGGACAGGGGGCTGAACACCGGGGAGCTGTTTTTT.